This TCR beta chain came from a study of early T cells in non-severe SARS-CoV-2 infection. The CDR3 length is 15 residues. Germline V gene lookup returns CDR1 SGDLS and CDR2 YYNGEE. The V and J ends lost 4 bases and 2 bases, in that order; junction bases with no gene match: 6. TCRdb itself ran the 5' RACE reads through MiXCR, one entry per CDR3 protein. The sample includes about 77,000 distinct CDR3 sequences, more than 9% of them seen just once. The rearrangement links TRBV9 to TRBJ2-3, with TRBD2 identical over 8 bases. Sequenced sample: whole blood. This receptor was taken from an adult who was a healthcare worker with PCR-confirmed SARS-CoV-2 infection or an uninfected control (not recorded which). Written as DNA, the CDR3 is TGTGCCAGCAGCCCCGGGACTAGAAACACAGATACGCAGTATTTT. Residues: CASSPGTRNTDTQYF.